This T cell receptor beta chain was captured by sequencing in a study of PD-1 blockade in classical Hodgkin lymphoma. Using immunoSEQ multiplex PCR, the repertoire was profiled, and TCRdb retains in-frame clones only, with some absent. The table has 45,000 to 55,000 clones, 81% seen once. CDR3 length: 17 residues. V shed 5 bases and J shed 4 bases, with 21 bases lying between them. Looked up from germline, CDR1 is SGHVS and CDR2 is FQNEAQ. Patients all relapsed after autologous stem cell transplantation, and there was variation in brentuximab vedotin exposure. Reported best responses ranged across complete response, partial response or progressive disease.

The specimen comprised peripheral blood mononuclear cells (PBMCs), sampled at baseline. The rearrangement uses TRBV7-8 and TRBJ2-1; a weak D match, TRBD1 (6 bases). The sequence was obtained from a human donor with classical Hodgkin lymphoma. The CDR3 is CASSNRDTSRGYNEQFF. The CDR3 DNA follows: TGTGCCAGCAGCAACCGGGACACCTCTCGAGGGTACAATGAGCAGTTCTTC.